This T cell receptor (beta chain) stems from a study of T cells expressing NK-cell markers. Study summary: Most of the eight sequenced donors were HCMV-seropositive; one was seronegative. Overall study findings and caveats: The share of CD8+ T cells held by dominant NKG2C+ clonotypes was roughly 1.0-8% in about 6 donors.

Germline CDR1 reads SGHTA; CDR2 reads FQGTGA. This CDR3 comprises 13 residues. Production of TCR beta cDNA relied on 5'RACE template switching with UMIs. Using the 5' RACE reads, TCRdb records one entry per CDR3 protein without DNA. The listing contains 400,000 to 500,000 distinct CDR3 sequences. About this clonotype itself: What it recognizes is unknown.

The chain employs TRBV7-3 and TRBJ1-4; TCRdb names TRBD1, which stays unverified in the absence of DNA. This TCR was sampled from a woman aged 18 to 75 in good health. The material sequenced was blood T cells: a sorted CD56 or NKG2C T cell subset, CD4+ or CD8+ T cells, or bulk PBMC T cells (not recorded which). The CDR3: CASSLGAGEKLFF.